This note documents a single T cell receptor beta chain sequence. The record originates from a study of shared T cell receptors in the human thymus. The germline V gene has CDR1 SGHTA and CDR2 FQGNSA. Trimming left V 0 bases short and J 5 bases short, with 4 bases between. CDR3 size: 12 residues. Measured with immunoSEQ multiplex PCR; TCRdb has only the in-frame clones, and not every one. The repertoire includes roughly 560,000 clones, approximately 80% of them detected once, and approximately 0.013% sits in the top ten. The same data also went into a second study, on human thymus T cells.

What was sequenced was thymocytes. This clonotype originated in a boy younger than two with a congenital heart defect. This chain connects TRBV7-2 to TRBJ2-5; D remains unclear. This chain's CDR3 is CASSLAEETQYF. CDR3 nucleotide sequence: TGTGCCAGCAGCTTAGCGGAGGAGACCCAGTACTTC. The full variable domain, rest sourced from reference TRBV7-2 and TRBJ2-5, is GAGVSQSPSNKVTEKGKDVELRCDPISGHTALYWYRQSLGQGLEFLIYFQGNSAPDKSGLPSDRFSAERTGGSVSTLTIQRTQQEDSAVYLCASSLAEETQYFGPGTRLLVL.